This T cell receptor (beta chain) was profiled in a study of blood T cell repertoires in COVID-19. Overall study: Acute-phase and convalescent COVID-19 samples originated in the United States, Italy and Spain. Nucleic acid was either cDNA or gDNA, and it came from T cells, B-cell-depleted T cells, or PBMCs.

Original analysis: Reference gene primer amplification gave nucleated cell count estimates. Assay: immunoSEQ multiplex PCR; the TCRdb copy retains only in-frame clones and omits some. D and trimming come from the DNA, and the V and J calls and clone size come from that table. The sample consists of under 150,000 clones, 88% of them appearing once. Trimming took 4 bases from V and 7 from J, leaving 14 bases between them. Looked up from germline, CDR1 is SNHLY and CDR2 is FYNNEI. CDR3 length equals 14 residues. The sample taken for sequencing was peripheral blood. The TCR comes from a human donor in a cohort sampled during active COVID-19. The J gene is TRBJ2-1, the V gene TRBV2; tentative D call: TRBD2 (5 bases). This chain's CDR3 is CASSVLALGNEQFF. Here the CDR3 DNA reads TGTGCCAGCAGTGTTCTAGCTCTGGGTAATGAGCAGTTCTTC.